What follows are 23 T cell receptor beta chains derived from one specimen sequenced in a study of TIL therapy for anti-PD-1-resistant metastatic lung cancer. Time point given: pre-treatment sample, taken before nivolumab and TIL therapy. The libraries were made with immunoSEQ v3. Some clones are missing from TCRdb's copy, which holds only in-frame ones; the method was immunoSEQ multiplex PCR. The sample records 35,000 or so clones, over 70% being singletons. The sample here was blood, taken at baseline. The receptors stem from a person aged 25 to 80 with non-small cell lung cancer.

In this sample, this clone turned up a few times. The chain combines TRBV4-2 with TRBJ2-1; unclear D gene. Germline loops: CDR1 LGHNA, CDR2 YNFKEQ. This CDR3 has 12 amino acids. Trimming left V 0 bases short and J 11 bases short, with 8 bases between. Written as DNA, the CDR3 is TGTGCCAGCAGCCAAGATGTGGCGAAGCAGTTCTTC. Its protein product is CASSQDVAKQFF.

The rearrangement joins TRBV18 to TRBJ2-3, with D unresolved. With 3 bases removed from V and 4 bases from J, the gap between germline ends came to 14 bases. The CDR3 sequence is 15 residues long. The germline CDR1 and CDR2 sequences are KGHSH and LQKENI. The CDR3 DNA is TGTGCCAGCTCACCCCAGAGGCTAGTTTCAGATACGCAGTATTTT. It codes for CASSPQRLVSDTQYF.

CDR3 DNA: TGTGCCAGCAGCTTAGATAGCAGGGTTGGAACTGAAGCTTTCTTT. This encodes CASSLDSRVGTEAFF. The chain joins TRBV7-9 to TRBJ1-1; maybe TRBD1 (5 bases). Per the germline V gene, CDR1 is SEHNR and CDR2 is FQNEAQ (reference sequence). The length of the CDR3 is 15 residues. Trimming removed 1 base from V and 5 bases from J, with 14 bases in between.

V is TRBV4-2 and J is TRBJ2-3; D ambiguous. The V end lost 4 bases, the J end lost 2 bases, and 4 bases lay between the germline ends. CDR1 LGHNA and CDR2 YNFKEQ come from the germline V gene. The CDR3 has 12 amino acids. In DNA form, the CDR3 reads TGTGCCAGCAGCCCCAACACAGATACGCAGTATTTT. Its translation is CASSPNTDTQYF.

CDR3 residues: CSATQLDTQYF. CDR3 DNA sequence: TGCAGTGCCACCCAATTGGATACGCAGTATTTT. The chain links TRBV20-1 to TRBJ2-3; D gene uncertain. This CDR3 region has 11 residues. Trimming cost V 6 bases and J 6 bases, with 10 bases left between them. CDR1 DFQATT and CDR2 SNEGSKA come from the germline V gene (reference sequence).

This sequence joins TRBV19 and TRBJ2-2; 7 bases are shared with TRBD1. CDR3 length: 13 amino acids. From germline, CDR1 is LNHDA and CDR2 SQIVND (reference sequence). V shed 5 bases, J shed 6 bases, and the junction held 3 bases outside the gene matches. This chain's CDR3 is CASSETGAGELFF. CDR3 coding DNA: TGTGCCAGTAGTGAAACAGGGGCCGGGGAGCTGTTTTTT.

The J gene is TRBJ2-1, the V gene TRBV6-1; 11 positions match TRBD2. J lost 2 bases, V lost 0 bases, and 0 bases had no gene match. CDR1 and CDR2 from the germline V gene are MNHNS and SASEGT. This CDR3 is 16 amino acids long. The CDR3, as DNA: TGTGCCAGCAGTGAAGCTAGCGGGGGGGCCTACAATGAGCAGTTCTTC. Its translation is CASSEASGGAYNEQFF.

V gene TRBV21-1 combines with J gene TRBJ2-2; whether TRBD2, the table's D call, matches the DNA was not checked. TRBV21-1 counts as a pseudogene. This CDR3 comprises 15 residues. The CDR3 DNA is TGTGCCAGCATCCTAGCGGGAGTGCACACCGGGGAGCTGTTTTTT. This codes for CASILAGVHTGELFF.

J is TRBJ1-4 and V is TRBV28, with 7 bases aligning to TRBD1. Trimming at V came to 6 bases and at J to 3 bases, leaving 13 bases not matched to a gene. The CDR3 spans 17 residues. Germline-derived CDR1 and CDR2 are MDHEN and SYDVKM. The CDR3 region is CASSPYQGVVANEKLFF. The DNA of the CDR3 is TGTGCCAGCAGCCCATACCAGGGGGTGGTGGCTAATGAAAAACTGTTTTTT.

The chain combines TRBV28 with TRBJ2-7; D unclear. Trimming shortened V by 4 bases and J by 2 bases, and 6 bases separated the two germline ends. The germline V gene has CDR1 MDHEN and CDR2 SYDVKM. The CDR3 extends over 12 amino acids. CDR3 in amino acids: CASSSKTYEQYF. The CDR3 DNA reads TGTGCCAGCAGTTCTAAGACCTACGAGCAGTACTTC. Using reference TRBV28 and TRBJ2-7 for the parts outside the CDR3, the full variable domain is DVKVTQSSRYLVKRTGEKVFLECVQDMDHENMFWYRQDPGLGLRLIYFSYDVKMKEKGDIPEGYSVSREKKERFSLILESASTNQTSMYLCASSSKTYEQYFGPGTRLTVT.

This chain links TRBV30 with TRBJ1-1; 8 positions agree with TRBD1. The J segment lost 4 bases and the V segment lost 3 bases, leaving 4 bases of the junction unmatched. Germline V gene sequence: CDR1 GTSNPN, CDR2 SVGIG (reference sequence). The CDR3 covers 13 residues. Here the CDR3 DNA reads TGTGCCTGGAGCGCTACAGGGGGCACTGAAGCTTTCTTT. Residues: CAWSATGGTEAFF.

The chain has TRBV7-9 and TRBJ1-3; 7 bases line up with TRBD1. Trimming removed 5 bases from V and 0 bases from J; junction bases left unmatched: 13. The germline CDR1 and CDR2 sequences are SEHNR and FQNEAQ (reference sequence). CDR3 length: 18 residues. CDR3 residues: CASSPLTTGTTSGNTIYF. The CDR3 DNA reads as TGTGCCAGCAGCCCGTTAACGACAGGGACAACCTCTGGAAACACCATATATTTT.

This clone was picked up one time. The chain carries TRBV18 and TRBJ2-2; no reliable D call. The CDR3 runs 14 residues. V lost 4 bases to trimming and J lost 0 bases, with 6 bases between them. From germline, CDR1 is KGHSH and CDR2 LQKENI. The CDR3 coding sequence is TGTGCCAGCTCACAAACTTCGAACACCGGGGAGCTGTTTTTT. Translating gives CASSQTSNTGELFF.

The rearrangement joins TRBV7-3 to TRBJ1-1; weak D call: TRBD1 (6 bases). Germline lookup yields CDR1 SGHTA and CDR2 FQGTGA. The germline V and J ends were trimmed by 2 bases and 3 bases, with 13 bases remaining between them. The CDR3 consists of 15 residues. The chain's CDR3 is CASSLGSAGDTEAFF. CDR3 coding DNA: TGTGCCAGCAGCTTAGGGTCGGCAGGGGACACTGAAGCTTTCTTT.

The chain uses TRBV5-1 and TRBJ2-1; D is uncertain. The germline gives CDR1 SGHRS, CDR2 YFSETQ. The CDR3 consists of 14 residues. Trimming stripped 2 bases from V and 7 bases from J, with 13 bases between. CDR3: CASSFITAWNEQFF. CDR3 bases: TGCGCCAGCAGCTTTATAACTGCCTGGAATGAGCAGTTCTTC.

V and J are TRBV5-1 and TRBJ2-7; TRBD1 might be the D (5 bases). V was cut by 0 bases and J by 8 bases, with 15 bases left in between. The CDR3 has 14 residues. In germline, CDR1 is SGHRS, CDR2 YFSETQ. In DNA, the CDR3 is TGCGCCAGCAGCTTGGACACCAGGGAACCGAAGCAGTACTTC. Residues: CASSLDTREPKQYF.

A single count supports this clone. The V call is TRBV28, the J call TRBJ2-5; D remains ambiguous. The CDR3 runs 14 residues. V lost 3 bases and J 1 base, leaving 9 bases between the germline ends. Germline V lookup: CDR1 MDHEN, CDR2 SYDVKM. The CDR3 region is CASSFRGAQETQYF. The DNA for the CDR3 is TGTGCCAGCAGTTTCCGAGGAGCCCAAGAGACCCAGTACTTC.

The chain has TRBV5-6 and TRBJ1-4, with no clear D. The germline V gene encodes CDR1 SGHDT and CDR2 YYEEEE. The CDR3 has 15 residues. Trimming removed 2 bases at V and 4 bases at J, with 12 bases between. CDR3 nucleotide sequence: TGTGCCAGCAGCTTTGTGGGAAGAATTAATGAAAAACTGTTTTTT. Translating it yields CASSFVGRINEKLFF.

The chain has TRBV7-2 and TRBJ1-6, with a weak D call TRBD1 (5 bases). Germline V gene sequence: CDR1 SGHTA, CDR2 FQGNSA. The CDR3 contains 15 residues. V lost 5 bases and J 10 bases, leaving 18 bases between the germline ends. The CDR3 reads CASSPPLSRDSPLHF. CDR3 coding DNA: TGTGCCAGCAGCCCCCCTTTATCGAGGGACTCACCCCTCCACTTT.

The rearrangement joins TRBV7-2 to TRBJ1-5, with a possible D match to TRBD1 (6 bases). The CDR3 is 15 amino acids. Between the trimmed V and J ends, which lost 5 bases and 2 bases, there was a span of 13 bases. CDR1 is SGHTA, CDR2 FQGNSA, per germline. This CDR3 reads CASSPYREGNQPQHF. CDR3 nucleotide sequence: TGTGCCAGCAGCCCATACAGGGAAGGCAATCAGCCCCAGCATTTT.

This clone showed up just a few times. The rearrangement links TRBV2 to TRBJ1-4; 7 nucleotides line up with TRBD1. The germline V gene encodes CDR1 SNHLY and CDR2 FYNNEI. Unmatched junction bases numbered 14, after V lost 8 bases and J lost 8 bases. CDR3 length: 15 residues. The DNA of the CDR3 is TGTGCCAGCTTCCCACCACAGGGGCCCAGGGAAAAACTGTTTTTT. As protein: CASFPPQGPREKLFF.

This clone was detected only a few times. The gene calls are TRBV6-5 and TRBJ1-1; no definite D call. Germline-derived CDR1 and CDR2 are MNHEY and SVGAGI. This CDR3 has 14 amino acids. V was cut by 7 bases and J by 4 bases, with 16 bases left in between. CDR3 loop: CASTSRTVSTEAFF. CDR3 bases: TGTGCCAGCACCTCGAGAACGGTATCCACTGAAGCTTTCTTT.

About this clone: Compared with germline, one end of the junction differs, possibly owing to a read error. V gene TRBV29-1 combines with J gene TRBJ2-7, with D possibly matching TRBD1 (6 bases). In germline, CDR1 is SQVTM, CDR2 ANQGSEA. The CDR3 length is 11 residues. The CDR3 region has the DNA TGCAGCGGATACGACATGGGACATGAAGACTTC. It specifies CSGYDMGHEDF.